This paragraph reports one T cell receptor beta chain. The sample comes from a study of blood T cell repertoires in COVID-19. The overall study: Both acute and convalescent COVID-19 samples were obtained from the United States, Italy and Spain. Sample material is recorded as cDNA or gDNA derived from T cells, B-cell-depleted T cells, or PBMCs.

Germline trimming cut 6 bases from V and 3 bases from J; bases unmatched to any gene: 4. This CDR3 has 15 amino acids. The V gene's germline CDR1 is LNHDA and CDR2 SQIVND (reference sequence). Original data processing: Estimated nucleated cell counts came from reference gene primer amplification. Measured with immunoSEQ multiplex PCR; TCRdb has only the in-frame clones, and not every one. For V, J and clone size, that table is used; D and trimming come from the DNA. This repertoire shows about 120,000 clones, about 86% found once; its top ten account for roughly 2.2%. The clonotype comes from a woman aged 50 to 60 with acute or convalescent COVID-19. The rearrangement joins TRBV19 to TRBJ2-2; 10 bases are a match to TRBD1. Sequencing was performed on peripheral blood. CDR3 protein: CASSTGTGDTGELFF. CDR3 in DNA: TGTGCCAGTAGCACCGGGACAGGGGACACCGGGGAGCTGTTTTTT.